The TCR beta chain under discussion was sequenced for a study of blood T cell repertoires in COVID-19. Sequencing was performed with immunoSEQ multiplex PCR; in TCRdb, only in-frame clones are kept and a portion is missing. The sample contains tens of thousands of clones, 65% to 90% of which appear only once. This CDR3 spans 13 amino acids. Trimming stripped 3 bases from V and 6 bases from J, with 12 bases between. Input material: peripheral blood. The TCR comes from a human donor in a cohort sampled during active COVID-19. The chain recombines TRBV12-3 or TRBV12-4 with TRBJ2-7, with a possible D match to TRBD1 (5 bases). Here the CDR3 DNA reads TGTGCCAGCAGTTTGTGGACCACAGGCGAGCAGTACTTC. This encodes CASSLWTTGEQYF.